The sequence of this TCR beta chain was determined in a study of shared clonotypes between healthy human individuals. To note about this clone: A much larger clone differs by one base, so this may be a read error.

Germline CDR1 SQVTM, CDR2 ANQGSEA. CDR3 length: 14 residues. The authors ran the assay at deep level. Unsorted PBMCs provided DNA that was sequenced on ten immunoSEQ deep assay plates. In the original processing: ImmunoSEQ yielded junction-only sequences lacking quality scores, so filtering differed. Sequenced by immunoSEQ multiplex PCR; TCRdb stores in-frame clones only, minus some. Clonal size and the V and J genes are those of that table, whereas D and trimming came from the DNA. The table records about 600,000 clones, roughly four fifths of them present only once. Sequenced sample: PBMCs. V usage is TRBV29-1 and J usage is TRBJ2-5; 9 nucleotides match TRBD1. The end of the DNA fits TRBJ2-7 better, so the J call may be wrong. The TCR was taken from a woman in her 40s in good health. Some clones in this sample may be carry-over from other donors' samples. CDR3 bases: TGCAACGTCCAAATACCGGGACAGGGTCACGAGCAGTACTTC. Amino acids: CNVQIPGQGHEQYF.